The 32 T cell receptor beta chains below were found in one sample sequenced in a study of beta chain features in type 1 diabetes. As every portion of the isolated RNA was reverse transcribed, the sequencing read expressed TCRB transcripts. The method was immunoSEQ multiplex PCR; TCRdb's version includes in-frame clones alone and lacks a portion of them. The repertoire holds under 400,000 clones, with around 15% as singletons. The sequenced material came from central memory CD4+ T cells from blood. These receptors were taken from a man under 40 in good health.

This clone was counted ten times or more. This chain links TRBV6-6 with TRBJ1-2, with a weak D call TRBD1 (5 bases). Germline lookup yields CDR1 MNHNY and CDR2 SVGAGI (reference sequence). The CDR3 extends over 15 amino acids. Trimming pared 5 bases from V and 4 bases from J, leaving 17 bases between. CDR3 in amino acids: CASSNPGRGTYGYTF. In nucleotides, the CDR3 is TGTGCCAGCAGTAACCCGGGACGAGGAACCTATGGCTACACCTTC.

This clone showed up just a few times. One junction end disagrees with the germline gene, perhaps due to a read error. V gene TRBV27 combines with J gene TRBJ2-5; D is perhaps TRBD1 (5 bases). The CDR3 contains 14 residues. The germline V gene encodes CDR1 MNHEY and CDR2 SMNVEV (reference sequence). The CDR3 region is CASSPHDRQGTQYF. The CDR3 DNA reads as TGTGCCAGCAGTCCTCACGACAGACAAGGGACCCAGTACTTC.

The chain uses TRBV7-2 and TRBJ2-7, with TRBD2 matching 8 bases. Germline CDR1 SGHTA, CDR2 FQGNSA. V lost 2 bases, J lost 7 bases, and 7 bases stayed unmatched. The CDR3 length is 14 residues. Written as DNA, the CDR3 is TGTGCCAGCAGCTTACGGGGGGGGCTGGGAGAGCAGTACTTC. Translated, it gives CASSLRGGLGEQYF.

This clone was seen many times. This sequence joins TRBV12-5 and TRBJ2-5; D remains ambiguous. This CDR3 comprises 14 residues. Germline assignment: CDR1 LGHNT and CDR2 FRNRAP. V was shortened by 5 bases and J by 4 bases, with 14 bases between the two germline ends. CDR3 residues: CASGPRLAGETQYF. The CDR3 DNA reads as TGTGCTAGTGGTCCCAGGTTAGCTGGAGAGACCCAGTACTTC.

This chain connects TRBV7-3 to TRBJ2-3, with D uncertain. CDR3 size: 14 residues. V lost 0 bases and J lost 2, with 6 bases in between. Germline values: CDR1 SGHTA, CDR2 FQGTGA. CDR3 loop: CASSLTRTTDTQYF. As DNA, the CDR3 is TGTGCCAGCAGCTTAACGCGCACCACAGATACGCAGTATTTT.

The chain carries TRBV15 and TRBJ1-1; D gene ambiguous. From germline, CDR1 is LNHNV and CDR2 YYDKDF (reference sequence). CDR3 length: 16 residues. V dropped 5 bases and J dropped 0 bases, with 16 bases sitting between them. In DNA, the CDR3 is TGTGCCACCAGCTCTTCCCCGGGAGCCTTGAACACTGAAGCTTTCTTT. Translation: CATSSSPGALNTEAFF.

This clone was counted a few times. This chain connects TRBV7-6 to TRBJ1-1; 10 nucleotides match TRBD1. V lost 5 bases and J lost 1; bases outside the gene matches: 7. Germline-derived CDR1 and CDR2 are SGHVS and FNYEAQ. CDR3 length: 16 residues. CDR3 loop: CASSPQTGGGNTEAFF. The CDR3, as DNA: TGTGCCAGCAGCCCCCAGACAGGGGGCGGGAACACTGAAGCTTTCTTT.

There are many counts of this clone. The chain recombines TRBV14 with TRBJ2-3; tentatively, D is TRBD2 (5 bases). The V gene's germline CDR1 is SGHDN and CDR2 FVKESK. The CDR3 runs to 15 residues. Trimming shortened V by 1 base and J by 0 bases, and 8 bases separated the two germline ends. CDR3 amino acids: CASSQGLMSTDTQYF. In DNA form, the CDR3 reads TGTGCCAGCAGCCAAGGACTAATGAGCACAGATACGCAGTATTTT. Full variable domain (outside the CDR3, taken from reference TRBV14 and TRBJ2-3): EAGVTQFPSHSVIEKGQTVTLRCDPISGHDNLYWYRRVMGKEIKFLLHFVKESKQDESGMPNNRFLAERTGGTYSTLKVQPAELEDSGVYFCASSQGLMSTDTQYFGPGTRLTVL.

This clone was picked up a small number of times. The chain employs TRBV11-2 and TRBJ2-3; D is ambiguous. V lost 6 bases, J lost 8 bases, and 15 bases lay in between. The CDR3 is 13 residues long. Germline V CDR1 and CDR2: SGHAT, FQNNGV. This CDR3 reads CASRAGRHGTQYF. The CDR3 region has the DNA TGTGCCAGCAGAGCCGGGCGCCACGGTACGCAGTATTTT.

This clone was observed a few times. The V and J genes are TRBV11-2 and TRBJ2-7, with D unresolved. This CDR3 comprises 13 residues. Germline V gene data show CDR1 as SGHAT and CDR2 as FQNNGV. With 5 bases removed from V and 3 bases from J, the gap between germline ends came to 11 bases. The CDR3 spells CASSIGPYYEQYV. DNA for the CDR3: TGTGCCAGCAGCATAGGACCATACTACGAGCAGTACGTC.

Only a few counts were recorded for this clone. The chain combines TRBV5-1 with TRBJ1-1; 7 nucleotides align to TRBD1. In germline, CDR1 is SGHRS, CDR2 YFSETQ. This CDR3 has 13 amino acids. J lost 8 bases, V lost 3 bases, and 7 bases had no gene match. CDR3: CASSSGQVREAFF. For the CDR3, the DNA is TGCGCCAGCAGCTCCGGACAGGTCCGCGAAGCTTTCTTT.

The chain has TRBV29-1 and TRBJ2-4; no clear D. Looked up from germline, CDR1 is SQVTM and CDR2 is ANQGSEA. Trimming pared 2 bases from V and 1 base from J, leaving 9 bases between. The CDR3 has 14 amino acids. This CDR3 reads CSVEPVYAKNIQYF. CDR3 coding DNA: TGCAGCGTTGAACCCGTGTATGCCAAAAACATTCAGTACTTC.

The J gene is TRBJ2-5, the V gene TRBV5-4; 14 bases line up with TRBD2. J lost 4 bases, V lost 3 bases, and 17 bases had no gene match. Germline V gives CDR1 SGHNT, CDR2 YYREEE (reference sequence). The CDR3 length is 20 residues. CDR3: CASSSRLAGGGLGSRETQYF. The CDR3 DNA is TGTGCCAGCAGCTCCCGACTAGCGGGGGGGGGCCTCGGATCGAGAGAGACCCAGTACTTC.

This clone was found a few times. This likely stems from a read error, as it lies one base from a far larger clone. Other nucleotide sequences from this sample produce the same CDR3. The CDR3, as DNA: TGCGCCAGCAGGACTAGCGGGAGCTCCTACGAGCAGTACGTC. It yields the protein CASRTSGSSYEQYV. The chain has TRBV5-1 and TRBJ2-7, with 12 bases matching TRBD2. CDR1 is SGHRS and CDR2 is YFSETQ in the germline V gene. V trimming: 5 bases; J trimming: 0 bases; junction bases outside the gene matches: 0. The CDR3 consists of 14 residues.

This chain joins TRBV27 and TRBJ1-3; a weak D match, TRBD1 (5 bases). CDR1 and CDR2 (germline): MNHEY, SMNVEV (reference sequence). CDR3 length equals 13 residues. V was shortened by 6 bases and J by 0 bases, with 6 bases between the two germline ends. The CDR3 here is CASRGLSGNTIYF. The CDR3 DNA reads TGTGCCAGCAGGGGGCTCTCTGGAAACACCATATATTTT.

The V call is TRBV6-5, the J call TRBJ2-7; 11 bases match TRBD2. This CDR3 comprises 16 residues. Unmatched junction bases numbered 5, after V lost 4 bases and J lost 0 bases. CDR1 MNHEY and CDR2 SVGAGI come from the germline V gene. As DNA, the CDR3 is TGTGCCAGCAGTTCGCTAGCGGGAGGTTACTCCTACGAGCAGTACGTC. It translates to CASSSLAGGYSYEQYV.

The gene calls are TRBV6-5 and TRBJ2-7; 8 bases line up with TRBD1. The J segment lost 5 bases and the V segment lost 2 bases, leaving 2 bases of the junction unmatched. CDR1 and CDR2 (germline): MNHEY, SVGAGI. The CDR3 loop spans 13 amino acids. The CDR3 DNA sequence: TGTGCCAGCAGTTACGACAGGGGTAACGAGCAGTACTTC. Translating gives CASSYDRGNEQYF.

In this sample, this clone turned up a few times. The same CDR3 arises from other DNA sequences in this sample as well. The V and J genes are TRBV30 and TRBJ1-5; D may be TRBD1 (5 bases). CDR3 length: 14 amino acids. Trimming cost V 1 base and J 7 bases, with 14 bases left between them. The germline V gene encodes CDR1 GTSNPN and CDR2 SVGIG (reference sequence). The CDR3 is CAWSGGTRSQPQHF. CDR3 nucleotides: TGTGCCTGGAGTGGAGGGACCAGGAGCCAGCCCCAGCATTTT. The full variable domain, its missing parts supplied by reference TRBV30 and TRBJ1-5, is SQTIHQWPATLVQPVGSPLSLECTVEGTSNPNLYWYRQAAGRGLQLLFYSVGIGQISSEVPQNLSASRPQDRQFILSSKKLLLSDSGFYLCAWSGGTRSQPQHFGDGTRLSIL.

The chain employs TRBV5-6 and TRBJ2-7; 8 positions agree with TRBD1. This CDR3 is built from 15 residues. The germline gives CDR1 SGHDT, CDR2 YYEEEE. Trimming at V came to 4 bases and at J to 3 bases, leaving 9 bases not matched to a gene. The CDR3 region has the DNA TGTGCCAGCAGCACTTCTAGGGACAGGCTCTACGAGCAGTACGTC. Its protein product is CASSTSRDRLYEQYV.

The chain has TRBV7-2 and TRBJ1-1; the D gene is possibly TRBD1 (5 bases). This CDR3 has 14 residues. Germline assignment: CDR1 SGHTA and CDR2 FQGNSA. V lost 3 bases to trimming and J lost 0 bases, with 8 bases between them. CDR3 DNA: TGTGCCAGCAGCTTGGGACCCATGAACACTGAAGCTTTCTTT. Its translation is CASSLGPMNTEAFF.

CDR3 DNA: TGTGCCAGCAGCCAACTAGCCCCCCTATACAATGAGCAGTTCTTC. This translates into CASSQLAPLYNEQFF. The rearrangement joins TRBV14 to TRBJ2-1; maybe TRBD2 (5 bases). Deletions cut 2 bases from V and 4 bases from J, with 12 bases between. The CDR3 runs 15 residues. Germline loops: CDR1 SGHDN, CDR2 FVKESK.

This sequence joins TRBV9 and TRBJ1-2; D gene unclear. The V and J ends lost 0 bases and 3 bases respectively, with 9 bases between them. The CDR3 consists of 14 residues. The germline CDR1 and CDR2 sequences are SGDLS and YYNGEE. This CDR3 reads CASSVDGTYYGYTF. The CDR3 DNA reads TGTGCCAGCAGCGTAGATGGCACTTACTATGGCTACACCTTC.

This chain links TRBV6-1 with TRBJ1-2; D ambiguous. Trimming left V 0 bases short and J 4 bases short, with 9 bases between. CDR3 length: 14 amino acids. Germline V gives CDR1 MNHNS, CDR2 SASEGT. The CDR3 spells CASSEAQRVYGYTF. Here the CDR3 DNA reads TGTGCCAGCAGTGAAGCGCAGAGGGTCTATGGCTACACCTTC.

The chain carries TRBV5-8 and TRBJ2-1; D is unresolved. The CDR3 runs 13 residues. Per germline, CDR1 SGHTS and CDR2 YDEGEE. V lost 2 bases to trimming and J lost 6 bases, with 9 bases between them. The chain's CDR3 is CASSFYSSNEQFF. CDR3 DNA sequence: TGTGCCAGCAGCTTTTACTCAAGCAATGAGCAGTTCTTC.

This clone was seen a handful of times. The chain uses TRBV20-1 and TRBJ2-7; unclear D gene. V shed 3 bases and J shed 5 bases, with 8 bases lying between them. The germline CDR1 and CDR2 sequences are DFQATT and SNEGSKA (reference sequence). The CDR3 is 11 amino acids. The CDR3, as DNA: TGCAGTGCTAGGGTCGCGCACGAGCAGTACTTC. It translates to CSARVAHEQYF.

V and J are TRBV11-3 and TRBJ2-1; 8 bases align to TRBD2. This CDR3 has 17 residues. Germline CDR1 is SGHNT and CDR2 is YENEEA. Trimming cost V 6 bases and J 2 bases; bases outside gene matches: 12. In nucleotides, the CDR3 is TGTGCCAGCAGTGTAGGGTACCAGCGGGAGCCCTACAATGAGCAGTTCTTC. The encoded protein is CASSVGYQREPYNEQFF.

In this sample, this clone turned up a few times. The chain recombines TRBV11-2 with TRBJ2-1; no clear D gene. Trimming stripped 5 bases from V and 2 bases from J, with 16 bases between. This CDR3 is built from 16 residues. Germline CDR1 SGHAT, CDR2 FQNNGV. DNA of the CDR3: TGTGCCAGCAGCCCCTCCTCGGCACTCGCCTACAATGAGCAGTTCTTC. Protein product: CASSPSSALAYNEQFF. The variable domain in full, completed from reference TRBV11-2 and TRBJ2-1, reads EAGVAQSPRYKIIEKRQSVAFWCNPISGHATLYWYQQILGQGPKLLIQFQNNGVVDDSQLPKDRFSAERLKGVDSTLKIQPAKLEDSAVYLCASSPSSALAYNEQFFGPGTRLTVL.

The gene calls are TRBV6-6 and TRBJ2-5; 8 nucleotides agree with TRBD2. Germline V gene lookup returns CDR1 MNHNY and CDR2 SVGAGI (reference sequence). This CDR3 spans 15 amino acids. The trim removed 6 bases at V and 9 bases at J, leaving 15 bases unmatched. CDR3 loop: CASSGLAGGLGAQYF. For the CDR3, the DNA is TGTGCCAGCAGCGGACTAGCCGGGGGGCTGGGGGCCCAGTACTTC.

J is TRBJ2-3 and V is TRBV7-9; TRBD2 aligns across 7 bases. This CDR3 is built from 17 residues. The V and J ends lost 5 bases and 0 bases, in that order; junction bases with no gene match: 11. The germline V gene has CDR1 SEHNR and CDR2 FQNEAQ (reference sequence). The CDR3 sequence is CASSPRPSGLSTDTQYF. Here the CDR3 DNA reads TGTGCCAGCAGCCCGAGGCCTAGCGGTTTGAGCACAGATACGCAGTATTTT.

This rearrangement joins TRBV25-1 to TRBJ2-3; D gene ambiguous. CDR3 size: 13 residues. Germline V gives CDR1 MGHDK, CDR2 SYGVNS. V lost 7 bases and J lost 1, with 9 bases in between. CDR3 nucleotides: TGTGCCAGCAAGGTCCCTGGCACAGATACGCAGTATTTT. It specifies CASKVPGTDTQYF.

This clone was observed a few times. V usage is TRBV4-1 and J usage is TRBJ2-5, with 10 bases that match TRBD2. Trimming at V came to 0 bases and at J to 7 bases, leaving 8 bases not matched to a gene. CDR3 length equals 16 residues. The germline gives CDR1 MGHRA, CDR2 YSYEKL. This CDR3 is CASSQELAGGAGTQYF. The CDR3 coding sequence is TGCGCCAGCAGCCAAGAATTAGCGGGGGGCGCGGGGACCCAGTACTTC.

In this sample, this clone turned up a few times. The chain carries TRBV4-3 and TRBJ1-1; D is unclear. V dropped 2 bases and J dropped 5 bases, with 9 bases sitting between them. The CDR3 has 13 residues. CDR1 is LGHNA and CDR2 is YSLEER in the germline V gene. CDR3 nucleotides: TGCGCCAGCAGCCAACCACTGGGGACTGAAGCTTTCTTT. Protein product: CASSQPLGTEAFF.